Listed below are T cell receptor beta chains from one sample, sequenced in a study of T cells of healthy individuals. MiXCR, applied by TCRdb to the 5' RACE reads, yields one record per CDR3 protein. The sample has 90,000 to 100,000 distinct CDR3 sequences, roughly 15% seen once. These receptors came from a human donor in good health. Both conserved end residues are part of each CDR3. Fields, in order: J gene, clone size, D gene, V gene, CDR3 DNA, CDR3 protein. D genes are given only for firm matches. Clone sizes are given selectively: once, few, many, or a class where the clone is expanded.

j_gene: TRBJ2-1; abundance: many; d_gene: NA; v_gene: TRBV7-3; CDR3nt: NA; CDR3aa: CASSSVAGGIFF
j_gene: TRBJ2-7; abundance: many; d_gene: TRBD1; v_gene: TRBV29-1; CDR3nt: TGCAGCGTCCCGGGACAGGGTCTTTACGAGCAGTACTTC; CDR3aa: CSVPGQGLYEQYF
j_gene: TRBJ2-7; abundance: few; d_gene: NA; v_gene: TRBV2; CDR3nt: TGTGCCAGCGGTGGCGACAGGTACTACGAGCAGTACTTC; CDR3aa: CASGGDRYYEQYF
j_gene: TRBJ2-1; abundance: NA; d_gene: NA; v_gene: TRBV9; CDR3nt: TGTGCCAGCAGCTCGGGGACTGGGGATGAGCAGTTCTTC; CDR3aa: CASSSGTGDEQFF
j_gene: TRBJ1-6; abundance: few; d_gene: NA; v_gene: TRBV10-3; CDR3nt: TGTGCCATCAGTGAGCAGGTCGGTTCACCCCTCCACTTT; CDR3aa: CAISEQVGSPLHF
j_gene: TRBJ1-1; abundance: many; d_gene: NA; v_gene: TRBV2; CDR3nt: TGTGCCAGCAGTGTGGGTGAAACGAACACTGAAGCTTTCTTT; CDR3aa: CASSVGETNTEAFF
j_gene: TRBJ2-3; abundance: few; d_gene: TRBD2; v_gene: TRBV20-1; CDR3nt: TGCAGTGCTAGAGTTAGCGGGGGGAGCACAGATACGCAGTATTTT; CDR3aa: CSARVSGGSTDTQYF
j_gene: TRBJ2-7; abundance: few; d_gene: NA; v_gene: TRBV15; CDR3nt: TGTGCCACCAGCAGAGAGGGAATAGCCTACGAGCAGTACTTC; CDR3aa: CATSREGIAYEQYF
j_gene: TRBJ1-4; abundance: NA; d_gene: NA; v_gene: TRBV5-1; CDR3nt: TGCGCCAGCAGCTTGGCCGGATCCAGGGCGGGGGAAAAACTGTTTTTT; CDR3aa: CASSLAGSRAGEKLFF
j_gene: TRBJ2-7; abundance: NA; d_gene: NA; v_gene: TRBV5-1; CDR3nt: TGTGCCAGCAGCCCCGAGGGTCCCAACTACGAGCAGTACTTC; CDR3aa: CASSPEGPNYEQYF
j_gene: TRBJ1-2; abundance: NA; d_gene: NA; v_gene: TRBV6-6; CDR3nt: TGTGCCAGCAGTTATGGGAGTGGGGGCTATGGCTACACCTTC; CDR3aa: CASSYGSGGYGYTF
j_gene: TRBJ2-6; abundance: few; d_gene: NA; v_gene: TRBV18; CDR3nt: TGTGCCAGCTCACCGCCCAACTCTGGGGCCAACGTCCTGACTTTC; CDR3aa: CASSPPNSGANVLTF
j_gene: TRBJ2-3; abundance: few; d_gene: NA; v_gene: TRBV14; CDR3nt: TGTGCCAGCAGCCAAGCCCAGGTTGTCATTAGAGATACGCAGTATTTT; CDR3aa: CASSQAQVVIRDTQYF
j_gene: TRBJ2-7; abundance: few; d_gene: NA; v_gene: TRBV27; CDR3nt: TGTGCCAGCAGTTCGGGGGCCTCATTTATCTACGAGCAGTACTTC; CDR3aa: CASSSGASFIYEQYF
j_gene: TRBJ1-1; abundance: NA; d_gene: NA; v_gene: TRBV4-1; CDR3nt: TGCGCCAGCAGCCCTCACAGTCGATTCATGAACACTGAAGCTTTCTTT; CDR3aa: CASSPHSRFMNTEAFF
j_gene: TRBJ2-1; abundance: few; d_gene: NA; v_gene: TRBV12-3/TRBV12-4; CDR3nt: TGTGCCAGCAGGCCTTCTCCCGGGAGCTCCTACAATGAGCAGTTCTTC; CDR3aa: CASRPSPGSSYNEQFF
j_gene: TRBJ1-5; abundance: NA; d_gene: NA; v_gene: TRBV7-2; CDR3nt: TGTGCCAGCAGCTTAGTCAGGAATGATCAGCCCCAGCATTTT; CDR3aa: CASSLVRNDQPQHF
j_gene: TRBJ2-3; abundance: NA; d_gene: TRBD2; v_gene: TRBV7-3; CDR3nt: TGTGCCAGCAGCCTACGCGGGACTAGCGGGAGGATCACAGATACGCAGTATTTT; CDR3aa: CASSLRGTSGRITDTQYF
j_gene: TRBJ1-5; abundance: NA; d_gene: NA; v_gene: TRBV27; CDR3nt: TGTGCCAGCAGTATGGGGACACTTCGGAATCAGCCCCAGCATTTT; CDR3aa: CASSMGTLRNQPQHF
j_gene: TRBJ1-5; abundance: NA; d_gene: NA; v_gene: TRBV12-3/TRBV12-4; CDR3nt: TGTGCCAGCACCGACAGGTCCGCCAATCAGCCCCAGCATTTT; CDR3aa: CASTDRSANQPQHF
j_gene: TRBJ2-7; abundance: once; d_gene: TRBD1; v_gene: TRBV11-2; CDR3nt: TGTGCCAGCAGCTTAGAGGCCGGGACAGGGAGGTCCTACGAGCAGTACTTC; CDR3aa: CASSLEAGTGRSYEQYF
j_gene: TRBJ2-3; abundance: many; d_gene: NA; v_gene: TRBV27; CDR3nt: TGTGCCAGCAGTTTTTCAAGTGGTTTCGGCCCAGGGGAAGGCACAGATACGCAGTATTTT; CDR3aa: CASSFSSGFGPGEGTDTQYF
j_gene: TRBJ2-7; abundance: few; d_gene: TRBD1; v_gene: TRBV28; CDR3nt: TGTGCCAGCAGTCCGCTCAGGGGGTGGTCTTACGAGCAGTACTTC; CDR3aa: CASSPLRGWSYEQYF
j_gene: TRBJ2-7; abundance: NA; d_gene: NA; v_gene: TRBV6-2/TRBV6-3; CDR3nt: TGTGCCAGCAGCCAAGGACTGCTCGGCTACGAGCAGTACTTC; CDR3aa: CASSQGLLGYEQYF
j_gene: TRBJ1-5; abundance: many; d_gene: NA; v_gene: TRBV7-6; CDR3nt: TGTGCCAGCAGCTTACGGGGGGATCAGCCCCAGCATTTT; CDR3aa: CASSLRGDQPQHF
j_gene: TRBJ2-1; abundance: few; d_gene: NA; v_gene: TRBV7-9; CDR3nt: TGTGCCAGCAGTGGGCTAGCGACGATTTCCAATGAGCAGTTCTTC; CDR3aa: CASSGLATISNEQFF
j_gene: TRBJ1-4; abundance: few; d_gene: NA; v_gene: TRBV7-2; CDR3nt: TGTGCCAGCAGCTTAGGTCCTAATGAAAAACTGTTTTTT; CDR3aa: CASSLGPNEKLFF
j_gene: TRBJ2-7; abundance: NA; d_gene: TRBD2; v_gene: TRBV4-3; CDR3nt: TGCGCCAGCAGCCCACATCCTAGCGGACCCTACGAGCAGTACTTC; CDR3aa: CASSPHPSGPYEQYF
j_gene: TRBJ2-6; abundance: NA; d_gene: TRBD2; v_gene: TRBV11-2; CDR3nt: TGTGCCAGCAGCTTGATCCCAACTAGCGGGGGGAAAGGGGCCAACGTCCTGACTTTC; CDR3aa: CASSLIPTSGGKGANVLTF
j_gene: TRBJ1-4; abundance: few; d_gene: TRBD1; v_gene: TRBV5-4; CDR3nt: TGTGCCAGCAGCTCCAGGGGGCTCGATGAAAAACTGTTTTTT; CDR3aa: CASSSRGLDEKLFF
j_gene: TRBJ2-7; abundance: NA; d_gene: TRBD1; v_gene: TRBV20-1; CDR3nt: TGCAGTGCTAGAGATAGAGGACAGGGTCTCGACTACGAGCAGTACTTC; CDR3aa: CSARDRGQGLDYEQYF
j_gene: TRBJ2-3; abundance: few; d_gene: NA; v_gene: TRBV5-1; CDR3nt: TGCGCCAGTACAATCTCGGTGGCCACAGATACGCAGTATTTT; CDR3aa: CASTISVATDTQYF
j_gene: TRBJ2-3; abundance: NA; d_gene: NA; v_gene: TRBV28; CDR3nt: TGTGCCAGCAGTAGCCCTCGCGGGCTCACAGATACGCAGTATTTT; CDR3aa: CASSSPRGLTDTQYF
j_gene: TRBJ2-7; abundance: many; d_gene: NA; v_gene: TRBV20-1; CDR3nt: TGCAGTGCTAGATTGGAGCGGAGCTCCTACGAGCAGTACTTC; CDR3aa: CSARLERSSYEQYF
j_gene: TRBJ1-6; abundance: few; d_gene: NA; v_gene: TRBV5-1; CDR3nt: TGCGCCAGCAGCCCGGAACAGGGCACCAATTCACCCCTCCACTTT; CDR3aa: CASSPEQGTNSPLHF
j_gene: TRBJ2-7; abundance: NA; d_gene: NA; v_gene: TRBV5-1; CDR3nt: TGCGCCAGCAGCTTGGGGCAGGTAGGCGACGAGCAGTACTTC; CDR3aa: CASSLGQVGDEQYF
j_gene: TRBJ2-3; abundance: NA; d_gene: TRBD2; v_gene: TRBV6-2/TRBV6-3; CDR3nt: TGTGCCAGCAGTTATTTGCCTAGCGGAGAGGGGGATACGCAGTATTTT; CDR3aa: CASSYLPSGEGDTQYF
j_gene: TRBJ2-1; abundance: many; d_gene: NA; v_gene: TRBV9; CDR3nt: TGTGCCAGCAGCGTAGAGGGGGGGCGCTACAATGAGCAGTTCTTC; CDR3aa: CASSVEGGRYNEQFF
j_gene: TRBJ1-4; abundance: many; d_gene: NA; v_gene: TRBV6-6; CDR3nt: TGTGCCAGCAGTTATGACAGCTTTAATGAAAAACTGTTTTTT; CDR3aa: CASSYDSFNEKLFF
j_gene: TRBJ1-2; abundance: few; d_gene: NA; v_gene: TRBV10-3; CDR3nt: TGTGCCATCAGTATTACAGATTCCTATGGCTACACCTTC; CDR3aa: CAISITDSYGYTF
j_gene: TRBJ1-1; abundance: many; d_gene: TRBD1; v_gene: TRBV20-1; CDR3nt: TGCAGCCGTGACAGGGGATCGCGTGTTGCTTTCTTT; CDR3aa: CSRDRGSRVAFF
j_gene: TRBJ1-5; abundance: NA; d_gene: TRBD1; v_gene: TRBV4-1; CDR3nt: TGCGCCAGCAGCCAAGGGCCGGACAGGGGAGATCAGCCCCAGCATTTT; CDR3aa: CASSQGPDRGDQPQHF
j_gene: TRBJ2-1; abundance: NA; d_gene: TRBD2; v_gene: TRBV20-1; CDR3nt: TGCAGTGCCCATCCGACTAGCGGGTTTCTAGGTGAGCAGTTCTTC; CDR3aa: CSAHPTSGFLGEQFF
j_gene: TRBJ1-5; abundance: many; d_gene: TRBD1; v_gene: TRBV20-1; CDR3nt: TGCAGTGTAAAAAAGGGGGCTTACGATCAGCCCCAGCATTTT; CDR3aa: CSVKKGAYDQPQHF
j_gene: TRBJ2-7; abundance: few; d_gene: NA; v_gene: TRBV6-2/TRBV6-3; CDR3nt: TGTGCCAGCAGTCAACAGGGAAAGCCCGCCTACGAGCAGTACTTC; CDR3aa: CASSQQGKPAYEQYF
j_gene: TRBJ1-1; abundance: many; d_gene: TRBD1; v_gene: TRBV29-1; CDR3nt: TGCAGCGTTCTCCCTACAGGGGCGACGGCTGAAGCTTTCTTT; CDR3aa: CSVLPTGATAEAFF